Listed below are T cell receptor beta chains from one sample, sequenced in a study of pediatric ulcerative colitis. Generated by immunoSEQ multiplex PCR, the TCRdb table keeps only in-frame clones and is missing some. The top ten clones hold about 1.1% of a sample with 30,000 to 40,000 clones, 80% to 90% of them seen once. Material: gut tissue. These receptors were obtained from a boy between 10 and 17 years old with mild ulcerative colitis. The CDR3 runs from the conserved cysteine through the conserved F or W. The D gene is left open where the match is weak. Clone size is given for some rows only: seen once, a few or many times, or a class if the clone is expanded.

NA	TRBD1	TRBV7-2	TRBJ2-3	CASSLAGQGSGDTQYF	TGTGCCAGCAGCTTAGCGGGACAGGGCAGTGGAGATACGCAGTATTTT
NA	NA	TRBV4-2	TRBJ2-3	CASSQERPPDTQYF	TGTGCCAGCAGCCAAGAGCGGCCGCCAGATACGCAGTATTTT
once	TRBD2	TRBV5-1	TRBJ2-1	CASSQGLAGGLYNEQFF	TGCGCCAGCAGCCAGGGACTAGCGGGGGGACTATACAATGAGCAGTTCTTC
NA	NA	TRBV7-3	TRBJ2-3	CASSLKGASSTDTQYF	TGTGCCAGCAGCTTAAAAGGTGCCTCTAGCACAGATACGCAGTATTTT
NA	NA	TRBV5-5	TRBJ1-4	CASSLAPGLNEKLFF	TGTGCCAGCAGCTTGGCCCCTGGTCTGAATGAAAAACTGTTTTTT
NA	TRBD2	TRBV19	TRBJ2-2	CASRTSGGPSGELFF	TGTGCCAGTAGGACTAGCGGGGGGCCCTCCGGGGAGCTGTTTTTT
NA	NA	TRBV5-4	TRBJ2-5	CASSLAGDAGETQYF	TGTGCCAGCAGCTTAGCCGGGGACGCCGGAGAGACCCAGTACTTC
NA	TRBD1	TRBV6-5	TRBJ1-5	CASSSGQGDQPQHF	TGTGCCAGCAGTTCGGGACAGGGGGATCAGCCCCAGCATTTT
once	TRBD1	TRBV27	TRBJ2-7	CASSLRGQGAYEQYF	TGTGCCAGCAGTTTGCGCGGACAGGGGGCCTACGAGCAGTACTTC
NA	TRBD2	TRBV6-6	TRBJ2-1	CASSGRGGHYNEQFF	TGTGCCAGCAGTGGACGGGGGGGCCACTACAATGAGCAGTTCTTC
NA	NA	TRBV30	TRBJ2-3	CAWSVGGGSTDTQYF	TGTGCCTGGAGTGTGGGCGGGGGCAGCACAGATACGCAGTATTTT
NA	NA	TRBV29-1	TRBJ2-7	CSARTEGYEQYF	TGCAGCGCGAGGACGGAGGGCTACGAGCAGTACTTC
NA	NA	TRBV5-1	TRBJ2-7	CASSLYGSPTLLYEQYF	TGCGCCAGCAGCTTGTATGGTTCTCCTACTCTTCTCTACGAGCAGTACTTC
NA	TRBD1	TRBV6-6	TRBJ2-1	CASRLSRDREGEQFF	TGTGCCAGCAGGTTGTCCCGGGACAGGGAGGGTGAGCAGTTCTTC
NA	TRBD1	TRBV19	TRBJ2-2	CASSIAADRTTTGELFF	TGTGCCAGTAGTATAGCTGCGGACAGGACAACAACCGGGGAGCTGTTTTTT
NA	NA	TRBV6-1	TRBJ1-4	CASRVGAGVEKLFF	TGTGCCAGCAGGGTGGGGGCAGGGGTAGAAAAACTGTTTTTT
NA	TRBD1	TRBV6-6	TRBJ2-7	CASSLGQGYEQYF	TGTGCCAGCAGTCTCGGACAGGGCTACGAGCAGTACTTC
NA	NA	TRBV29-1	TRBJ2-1	CSVDKGWESEQFF	TGCAGCGTTGACAAGGGGTGGGAATCGGAGCAGTTCTTC
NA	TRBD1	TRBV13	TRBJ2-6	CASSSGQRHSGANVLTF	TGTGCCAGCAGTTCGGGACAGCGACACTCTGGGGCCAACGTCCTGACTTTC
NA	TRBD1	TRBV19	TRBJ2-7	CASKGDSYEQYF	TGTGCCAGTAAGGGGGACAGCTACGAGCAGTACTTC
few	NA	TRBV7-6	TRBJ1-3	CASSSGNSGNTIYF	TGTGCCAGCAGCTCAGGAAACTCTGGAAACACCATATATTTT
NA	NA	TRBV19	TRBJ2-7	CASSMFLGSTYEQYF	TGTGCCAGTAGTATGTTTTTGGGCAGTACCTACGAGCAGTACTTC
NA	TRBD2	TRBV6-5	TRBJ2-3	CASKTSGGATDTQYF	TGTGCCAGCAAGACTAGCGGGGGAGCCACAGATACGCAGTATTTT
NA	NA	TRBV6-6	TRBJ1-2	CASSAGDGYTF	TGTGCCAGCTCGGCAGGGGATGGCTACACCTTC
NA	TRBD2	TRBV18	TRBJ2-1	CASSPPLAGDREQFF	TGTGCCAGCTCACCTCCACTAGCGGGGGACCGTGAGCAGTTCTTC
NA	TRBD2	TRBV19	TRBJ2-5	CASSQGGMETQYF	TGTGCCAGTAGCCAGGGAGGGATGGAGACCCAGTACTTC
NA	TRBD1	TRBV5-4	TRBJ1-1	CASSWGTGGQLNTEAFF	TGTGCCAGCAGCTGGGGGACAGGGGGCCAGTTGAACACTGAAGCTTTCTTT
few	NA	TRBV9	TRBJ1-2	CASSTQGYGYTF	TGTGCCAGCAGCACACAGGGTTATGGCTACACCTTC
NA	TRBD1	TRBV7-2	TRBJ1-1	CASSRRQGTRNTEAFF	TGTGCCAGCAGCCGGAGACAGGGAACGAGGAACACTGAAGCTTTCTTT
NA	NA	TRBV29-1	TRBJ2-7	CSVRSGIGYEQYF	TGCAGCGTTCGGTCAGGGATTGGGTACGAGCAGTACTTC
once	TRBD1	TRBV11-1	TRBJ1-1	CASSWTGVNTEAFF	TGTGCCAGCAGCTGGACAGGGGTGAACACTGAAGCTTTCTTT
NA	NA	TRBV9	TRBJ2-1	CASSVSGGPRSSYNEQFF	TGTGCCAGCAGCGTATCCGGGGGCCCCAGGAGCTCCTACAATGAGCAGTTCTTC
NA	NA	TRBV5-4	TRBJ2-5	CASSSNVKVNQETQYF	TGTGCCAGCAGCTCTAATGTAAAGGTGAATCAAGAGACCCAGTACTTC
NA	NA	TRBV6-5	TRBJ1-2	CASSLPTGICTF	TGTGCCAGCAGTTTACCTACAGGGATCTGCACCTTC
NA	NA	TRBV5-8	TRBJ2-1	CASSLFGGSLNEQFF	TGTGCCAGCAGCTTATTCGGCGGTTCGCTCAATGAGCAGTTCTTC
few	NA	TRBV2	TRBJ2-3	CATRTSTDTQYF	TGTGCCACGCGGACGTCCACAGATACGCAGTATTTT
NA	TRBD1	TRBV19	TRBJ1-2	CASSSQTGNSENYGYTF	TGTGCCAGTAGTTCCCAGACAGGGAATAGTGAGAACTATGGCTACACCTTC
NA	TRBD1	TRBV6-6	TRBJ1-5	CASSYSDRGNQPQHF	TGTGCCAGCAGTTACTCGGACAGGGGCAATCAGCCCCAGCATTTT
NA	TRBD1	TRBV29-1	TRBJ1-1	CSAQQGTNTEAFF	TGCAGCGCCCAACAGGGGACAAACACTGAAGCTTTCTTT
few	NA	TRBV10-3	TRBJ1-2	CAISDPGPVYGYTF	TGTGCCATCAGTGACCCGGGACCGGTCTATGGCTACACCTTC
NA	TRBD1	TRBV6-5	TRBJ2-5	CASSETGIGETQYF	TGTGCCAGCAGTGAGACAGGGATTGGAGAGACCCAGTACTTC
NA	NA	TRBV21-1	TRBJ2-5	CASSKGTQETQYF	TGTGCCAGCAGCAAAGGGACACAAGAGACCCAGTACTTC
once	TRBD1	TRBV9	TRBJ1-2	CASSGGDRTPPNYGYTF	TGTGCCAGCAGCGGGGGGGACAGAACACCTCCTAACTATGGCTACACCTTC
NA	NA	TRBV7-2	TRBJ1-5	CASSRNLGLNQPQHF	TGTGCCAGCAGCCGTAACTTGGGACTGAATCAGCCCCAGCATTTT
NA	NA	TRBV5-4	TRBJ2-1	CASSPAPGYEQFF	TGTGCCAGCAGCCCGGCCCCCGGCTATGAGCAGTTCTTC
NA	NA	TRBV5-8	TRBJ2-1	CASSLVGRGSYEQFF	TGTGCCAGCAGCTTAGTAGGCCGGGGGAGCTATGAGCAGTTCTTC
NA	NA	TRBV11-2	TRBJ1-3	CASSGGKGSGNTIYF	TGTGCCAGCAGCGGGGGCAAGGGATCTGGAAACACCATATATTTT
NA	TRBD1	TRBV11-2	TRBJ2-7	CASSLGQGAYEQYF	TGTGCCAGCAGCTTAGGACAGGGGGCTTACGAGCAGTACTTC